The entry that follows covers one T cell receptor beta chain sequence. Study processing details: Counts of nucleated cells, estimated from reference gene primer amplification, were obtained. TCRdb keeps only in-frame clones here, not all; method: immunoSEQ multiplex PCR. V and J calls and clone size are as listed in that table; D and trimming were resolved from the DNA. Altogether approximately 150,000 clones are present, over 70% being singletons, with the ten largest covering roughly a tenth. This record comes from a study of blood T cell repertoires in COVID-19. As for the study in general: Samples representing acute and convalescent COVID-19 were sourced from the United States, Italy and Spain. PBMCs, B-cell-depleted T cells, or T cells were the source of the cDNA or gDNA that made up the material.

The CDR3 consists of 18 residues. Germline V gene sequence: CDR1 SGHKS, CDR2 YYEKEE (reference sequence). V shed 4 bases and J 2 bases; nucleotides not matched to a gene: 15. Sequencing was performed on peripheral blood. The origin of this receptor is a man aged 55 to 70 with active or convalescent COVID-19. The V call is TRBV5-5, the J call TRBJ2-1; 7 bases align to TRBD2. CDR3 DNA: TGTGCCAGCAGCCCGCTTCCTGGGAGGGGATCAACCTACAATGAGCAGTTCTTC. The encoded protein is CASSPLPGRGSTYNEQFF.